This TCR beta chain was captured in a study of shared T cell receptors in the human thymus. As regards this clone: This sample also contains other DNA sequences that code for the same CDR3.

The method was immunoSEQ multiplex PCR; TCRdb's version includes in-frame clones alone and lacks a portion of them. The table has about 660,000 clones, 80% to 90% seen once. Germline V gives CDR1 MNHEY, CDR2 SMNVEV (reference sequence). The CDR3 sequence is 14 residues long. V shed 6 bases, J shed 4 bases, and the junction held 6 bases outside the gene matches. Another study also made use of these data, one on human thymus T cells. From that report: During corrective heart surgery, resections were taken, and the thymus tissue came from them.

Material: thymocytes. The sequence came from a boy less than two years old with a congenital heart defect. The chain links TRBV27 to TRBJ2-7; TRBD2 matches at 10 bases. The CDR3 loop is CASSFRTSGYEQYF. The CDR3 DNA is TGTGCCAGCAGCTTTAGGACTAGCGGTTACGAGCAGTACTTC.